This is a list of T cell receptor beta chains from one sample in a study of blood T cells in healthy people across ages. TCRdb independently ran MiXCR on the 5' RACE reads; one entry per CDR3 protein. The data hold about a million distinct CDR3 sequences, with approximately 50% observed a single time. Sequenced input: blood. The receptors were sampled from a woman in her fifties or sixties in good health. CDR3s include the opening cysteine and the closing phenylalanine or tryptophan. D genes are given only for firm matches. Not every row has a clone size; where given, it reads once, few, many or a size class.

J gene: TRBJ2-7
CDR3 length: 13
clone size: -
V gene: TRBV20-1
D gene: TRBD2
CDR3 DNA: TGCAGTGCTGAAGCGGGAGTCGCCTACGAGCAGTACTTC
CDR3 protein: CSAEAGVAYEQYF

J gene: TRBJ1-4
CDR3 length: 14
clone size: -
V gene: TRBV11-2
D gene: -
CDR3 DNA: TGTGCCAGCAGCTTAGAGTGGGGGGTTGAAAAACTGTTCTTT
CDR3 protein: CASSLEWGVEKLFF

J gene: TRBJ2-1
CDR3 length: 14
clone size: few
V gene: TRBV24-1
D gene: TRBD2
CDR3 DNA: TGTGCCACTAGCGTTGGGACTAGCGGTAATGAGCAGTTCTTC
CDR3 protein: CATSVGTSGNEQFF

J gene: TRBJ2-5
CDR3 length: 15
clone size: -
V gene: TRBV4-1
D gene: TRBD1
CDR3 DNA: TGCGCCAGCAGCCGAACGGGACAGGACCAAGAGACCCAGTACTTC
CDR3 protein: CASSRTGQDQETQYF

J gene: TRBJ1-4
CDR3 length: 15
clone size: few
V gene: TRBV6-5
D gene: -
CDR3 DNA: TGTGCCAGCAGTTACTCGACCCGCTCCAATGAAAAACTGTTTTTT
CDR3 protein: CASSYSTRSNEKLFF

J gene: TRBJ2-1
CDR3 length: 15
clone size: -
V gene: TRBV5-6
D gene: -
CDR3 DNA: TGTGCCAGCAGCTTGAAGTCAGGGCGGTACAATGAGCAGTTCTTC
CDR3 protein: CASSLKSGRYNEQFF

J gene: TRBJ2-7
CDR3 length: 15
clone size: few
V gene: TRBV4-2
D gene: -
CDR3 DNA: TGTGCCAGCAGCCACTCCGGGACTCAAACCTACGAGCAGTACTTC
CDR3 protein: CASSHSGTQTYEQYF

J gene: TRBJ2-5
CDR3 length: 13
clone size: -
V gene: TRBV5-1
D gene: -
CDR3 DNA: TGCGCCAGCAGCGTGTCCCCCCTCAATGAGCAGTACTTC
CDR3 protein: CASSVSPLNEQYF

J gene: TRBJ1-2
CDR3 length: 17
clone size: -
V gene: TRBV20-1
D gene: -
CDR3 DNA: TGCAGTGCTAGAGATCGGGGGGGGCCTACATCTAACTATGGCTACACCTTC
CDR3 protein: CSARDRGGPTSNYGYTF

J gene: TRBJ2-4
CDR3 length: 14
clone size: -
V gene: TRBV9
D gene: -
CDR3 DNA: TGTGCCAGCAGCGCCCGACTAAGCGGGAACATTCAGTACTTC
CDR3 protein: CASSARLSGNIQYF

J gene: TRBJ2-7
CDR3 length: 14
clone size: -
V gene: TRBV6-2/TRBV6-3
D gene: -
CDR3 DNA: TGTGCCAGCAGTTACTCAGGGGGGGTCGACGAGCAGTACTTC
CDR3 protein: CASSYSGGVDEQYF

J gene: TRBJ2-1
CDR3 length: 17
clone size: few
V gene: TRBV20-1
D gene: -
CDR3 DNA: TGCAGTGCTAGAGATCTCGGAAAACAGCTTTTTTCTGGTGAGCAGTTCTTC
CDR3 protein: CSARDLGKQLFSGEQFF

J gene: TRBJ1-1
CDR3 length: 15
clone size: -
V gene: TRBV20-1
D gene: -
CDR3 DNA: TGCAGTGCTAGAGACAGGGTAGACCCTAACGCTGAAGCTTTCTTT
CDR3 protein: CSARDRVDPNAEAFF

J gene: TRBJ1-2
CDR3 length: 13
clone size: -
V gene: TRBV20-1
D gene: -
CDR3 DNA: TGCAGTGCGGAGTGGACCCCCGGGGGCGGCTACACCTTC
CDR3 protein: CSAEWTPGGGYTF

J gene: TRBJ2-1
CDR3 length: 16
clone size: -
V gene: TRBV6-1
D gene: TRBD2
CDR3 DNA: TGTGCCAGCAGTGAAAGGGTGGGGGTCCGGGGGGATGAGCAGTTCTTC
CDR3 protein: CASSERVGVRGDEQFF

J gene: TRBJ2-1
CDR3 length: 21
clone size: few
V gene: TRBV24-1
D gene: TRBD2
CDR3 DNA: TGTGCCACCAGTTCAGGGGGCTGGAGACTAGCGGGAGGGAGCTCCTACAATGAGCAGTTCTTC
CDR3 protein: CATSSGGWRLAGGSSYNEQFF

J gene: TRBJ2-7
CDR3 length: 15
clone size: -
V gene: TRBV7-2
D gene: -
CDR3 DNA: TGTGCCAGCAGCTGGTCAGCACGGAACTCCTACGAGCAGTACTTC
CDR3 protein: CASSWSARNSYEQYF

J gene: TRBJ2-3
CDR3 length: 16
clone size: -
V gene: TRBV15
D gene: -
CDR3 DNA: TGTGCCACCAGCAGATGGGACCCCGGGCTCGCCGATACGCAGTATTTT
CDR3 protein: CATSRWDPGLADTQYF

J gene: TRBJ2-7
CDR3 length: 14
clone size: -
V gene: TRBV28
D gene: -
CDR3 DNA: TGTGCCAGCAGTCCCCGGGACGTATACTACGAGCAGTACTTC
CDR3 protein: CASSPRDVYYEQYF

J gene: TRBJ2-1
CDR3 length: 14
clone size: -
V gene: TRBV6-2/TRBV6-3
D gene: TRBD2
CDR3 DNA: TGTGCCAGCAGAAGTAGCGGGAGCTACAATGAGCAGTTCTTC
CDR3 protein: CASRSSGSYNEQFF

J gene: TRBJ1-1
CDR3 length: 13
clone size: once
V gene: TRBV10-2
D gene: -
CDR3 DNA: TGCGCCAGCAGTGAAACTTTTAACGCTGAAGCTTTCTTT
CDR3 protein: CASSETFNAEAFF

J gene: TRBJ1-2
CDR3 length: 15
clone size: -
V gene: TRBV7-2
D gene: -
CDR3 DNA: TGTGCCAGCGCCCCTACGAGGAGTTATTACTATGGCTACACCTTC
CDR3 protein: CASAPTRSYYYGYTF

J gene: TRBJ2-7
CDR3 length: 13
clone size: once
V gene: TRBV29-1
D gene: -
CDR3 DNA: TGCAGCGTTGTTACCGGGCTCTCCTACGAGCAGTACTTC
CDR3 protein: CSVVTGLSYEQYF

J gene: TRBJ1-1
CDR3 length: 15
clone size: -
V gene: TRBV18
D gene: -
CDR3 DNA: TGTGCCAGCTCACCACCGACGTCAAGAAACACTGAAGCTTTCTTT
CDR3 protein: CASSPPTSRNTEAFF

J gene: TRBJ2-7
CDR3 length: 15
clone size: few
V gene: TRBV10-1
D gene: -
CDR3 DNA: TGCGCCAGCAGTGAGTCTAGCCCGAAACCCTACGAGCAGTACTTC
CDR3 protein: CASSESSPKPYEQYF

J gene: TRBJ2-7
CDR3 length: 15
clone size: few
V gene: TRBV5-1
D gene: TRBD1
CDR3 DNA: TGCGCCAGCAGCTTGGTGCCTTCAGGGGGCTACGAGCAGTACTTC
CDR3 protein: CASSLVPSGGYEQYF

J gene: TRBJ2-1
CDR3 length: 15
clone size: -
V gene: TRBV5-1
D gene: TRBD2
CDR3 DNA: TGCGCCAGCAGAACGGGACTAGCGGGAGAGAATGAGCAGTTCTTC
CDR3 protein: CASRTGLAGENEQFF

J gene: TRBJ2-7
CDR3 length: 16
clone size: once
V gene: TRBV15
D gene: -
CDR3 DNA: TGTGCCACCAGCAGAGATCGACCTGTGACAGACTACGAGCAGTACTTC
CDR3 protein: CATSRDRPVTDYEQYF

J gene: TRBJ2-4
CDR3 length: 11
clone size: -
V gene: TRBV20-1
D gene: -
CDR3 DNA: TGCAGTGCTAGAGGGGCGGATATTCAGTACTTC
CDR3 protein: CSARGADIQYF

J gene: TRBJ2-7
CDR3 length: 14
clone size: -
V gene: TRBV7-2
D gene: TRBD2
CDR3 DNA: TGTGCCGGCAGCTTAGCGGGACTAGTCTACGAGCAGTACTTC
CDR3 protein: CAGSLAGLVYEQYF

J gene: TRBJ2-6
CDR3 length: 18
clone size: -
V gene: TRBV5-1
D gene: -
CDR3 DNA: TGCGCCAGCAGCTTGGCAGGGACTCATAACTCCGGGGCCAACGTCCTGACTTTC
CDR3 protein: CASSLAGTHNSGANVLTF

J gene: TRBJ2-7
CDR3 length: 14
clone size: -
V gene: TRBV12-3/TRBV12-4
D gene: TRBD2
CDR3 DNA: TGTGCCAGCAGGACGGGACTAGAAAGAGGCGAGCAGTACTTC
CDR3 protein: CASRTGLERGEQYF

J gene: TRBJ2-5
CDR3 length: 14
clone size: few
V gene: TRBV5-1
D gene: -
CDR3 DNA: TGCGCCAGCAGCTTGACTGGCAGTAAAGAGACCCAGTACTTC
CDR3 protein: CASSLTGSKETQYF

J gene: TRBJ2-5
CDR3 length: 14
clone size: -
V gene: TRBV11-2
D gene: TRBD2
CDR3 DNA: TGTGCCAGTAGATGGACTAGAATAGGCGATGAGCAGTACTTC
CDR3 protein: CASRWTRIGDEQYF

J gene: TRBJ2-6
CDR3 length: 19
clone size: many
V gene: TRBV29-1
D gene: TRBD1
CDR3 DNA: TGCAGCGTTGAAACCGGGACAGGGAGGCAACACTCTGGGGCCAACGTCCTGACTTTC
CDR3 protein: CSVETGTGRQHSGANVLTF

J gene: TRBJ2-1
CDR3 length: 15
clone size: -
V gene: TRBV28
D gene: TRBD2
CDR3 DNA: TGTGCCAGCAGTATGACTAGCGGGGGTTTCAATGAGCAGTTCTTC
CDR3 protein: CASSMTSGGFNEQFF

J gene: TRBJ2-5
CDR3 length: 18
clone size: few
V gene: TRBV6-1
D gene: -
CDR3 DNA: TGTGCCAGCAGAGCACAGACCGGGGACGCCGCTTTCCGGGGGTCCCAGTACTTC
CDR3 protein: CASRAQTGDAAFRGSQYF

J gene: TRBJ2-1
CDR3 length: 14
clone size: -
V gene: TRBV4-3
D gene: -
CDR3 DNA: TGCGCCAGCAGCCCTGATGGGGGGCAAGGTGAGCAGTTCTTC
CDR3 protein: CASSPDGGQGEQFF

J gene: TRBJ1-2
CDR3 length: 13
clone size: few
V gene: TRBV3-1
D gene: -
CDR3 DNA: TGTGCCAGCAGCCCCAGTAATAACTATGGCTACACCTTC
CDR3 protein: CASSPSNNYGYTF

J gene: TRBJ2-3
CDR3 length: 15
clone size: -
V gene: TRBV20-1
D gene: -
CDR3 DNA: TGCAGTGCCTCAATACGCAGGGCTGGCACAGATACGCAGTATTTT
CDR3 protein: CSASIRRAGTDTQYF

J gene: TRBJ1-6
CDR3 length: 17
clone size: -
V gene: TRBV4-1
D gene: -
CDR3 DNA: TGCGCCAGCAGCCAAGAAGCCTTTGTCACGCAGTATTCACCCCTCCACTTT
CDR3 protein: CASSQEAFVTQYSPLHF

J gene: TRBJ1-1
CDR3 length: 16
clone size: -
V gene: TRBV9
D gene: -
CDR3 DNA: TGTGCCAGCAGCGTAGCTATGCCAGGGGCCTCAACTGAAGCTTTCTTT
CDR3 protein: CASSVAMPGASTEAFF

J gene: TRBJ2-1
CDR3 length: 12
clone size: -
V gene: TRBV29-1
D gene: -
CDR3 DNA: TGCAGCGTCGACAAGTCCTACAATGAGCAGTTCTTC
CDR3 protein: CSVDKSYNEQFF

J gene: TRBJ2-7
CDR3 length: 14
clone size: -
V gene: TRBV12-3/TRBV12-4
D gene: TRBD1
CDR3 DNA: TGTGCCAGCAGCCCGGGACAGGGTTTTGGGAGTCAGTACTTC
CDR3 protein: CASSPGQGFGSQYF

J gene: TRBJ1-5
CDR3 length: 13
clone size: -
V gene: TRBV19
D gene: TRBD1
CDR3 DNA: TGTGCCAGCAAGGGACAGGGTGATCAGCCCCAGCATTTT
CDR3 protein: CASKGQGDQPQHF

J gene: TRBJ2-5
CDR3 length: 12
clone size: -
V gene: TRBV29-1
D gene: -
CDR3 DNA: TGCAGCGTTGGCCATTTGGAAGAGACCCAGTACTTC
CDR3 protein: CSVGHLEETQYF

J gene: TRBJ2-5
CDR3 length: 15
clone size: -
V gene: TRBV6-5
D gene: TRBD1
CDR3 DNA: TGTGCCAGCAGTTACTCCAGGACAGGGTGGTGGACCCAGTACTTC
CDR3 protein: CASSYSRTGWWTQYF

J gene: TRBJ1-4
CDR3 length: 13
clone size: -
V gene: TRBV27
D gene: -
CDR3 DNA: TGTGCCAGCAGGACAGTTTACGGTGAAAAACTGTTTTTT
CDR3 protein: CASRTVYGEKLFF

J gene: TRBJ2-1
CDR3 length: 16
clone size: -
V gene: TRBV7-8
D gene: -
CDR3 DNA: TGTGCCAGCAGCTTGTATTGGGAAGGGTCCTACAATGAGCAGTTCTTC
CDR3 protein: CASSLYWEGSYNEQFF

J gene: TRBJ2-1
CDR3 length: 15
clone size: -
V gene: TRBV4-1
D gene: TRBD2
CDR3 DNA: TGCGCCAGCAGCCAACCACTAGCGGGCCGCAATGAGCAGTTCTTC
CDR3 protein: CASSQPLAGRNEQFF

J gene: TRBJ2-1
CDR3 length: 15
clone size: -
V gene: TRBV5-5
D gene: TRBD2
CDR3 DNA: TGTGCCAGCAGCGCCACTAGCGGGAGTCACAATGAGCAGTTCTTC
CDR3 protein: CASSATSGSHNEQFF